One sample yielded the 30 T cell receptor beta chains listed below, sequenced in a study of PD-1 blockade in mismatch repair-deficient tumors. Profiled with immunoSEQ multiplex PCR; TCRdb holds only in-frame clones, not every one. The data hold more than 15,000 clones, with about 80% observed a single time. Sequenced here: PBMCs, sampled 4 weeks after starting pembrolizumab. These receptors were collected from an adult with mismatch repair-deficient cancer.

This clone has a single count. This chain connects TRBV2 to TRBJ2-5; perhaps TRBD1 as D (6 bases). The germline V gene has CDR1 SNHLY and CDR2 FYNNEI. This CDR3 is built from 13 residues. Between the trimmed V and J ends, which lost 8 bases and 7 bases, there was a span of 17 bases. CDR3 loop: CASAEESGATQYF. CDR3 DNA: TGTGCCAGCGCCGAGGAGTCAGGGGCGACCCAGTACTTC.

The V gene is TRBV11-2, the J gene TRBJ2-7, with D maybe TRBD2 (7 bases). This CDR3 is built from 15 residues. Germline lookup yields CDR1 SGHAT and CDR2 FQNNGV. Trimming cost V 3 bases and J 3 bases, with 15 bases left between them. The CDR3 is CASSLRGGNLYEQYF. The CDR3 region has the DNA TGTGCCAGCAGCTTGAGGGGGGGGAACCTCTACGAGCAGTACTTC. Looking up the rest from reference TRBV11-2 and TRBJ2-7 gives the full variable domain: EAGVAQSPRYKIIEKRQSVAFWCNPISGHATLYWYQQILGQGPKLLIQFQNNGVVDDSQLPKDRFSAERLKGVDSTLKIQPAKLEDSAVYLCASSLRGGNLYEQYFGPGTRLTVT.

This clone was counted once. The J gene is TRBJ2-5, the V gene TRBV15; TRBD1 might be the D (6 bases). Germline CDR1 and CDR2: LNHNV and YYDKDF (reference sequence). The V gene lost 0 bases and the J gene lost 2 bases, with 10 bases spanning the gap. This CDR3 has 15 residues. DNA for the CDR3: TGTGCCACCAGCAGAGATCGGGACACTCAAGAGACCCAGTACTTC. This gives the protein CATSRDRDTQETQYF.

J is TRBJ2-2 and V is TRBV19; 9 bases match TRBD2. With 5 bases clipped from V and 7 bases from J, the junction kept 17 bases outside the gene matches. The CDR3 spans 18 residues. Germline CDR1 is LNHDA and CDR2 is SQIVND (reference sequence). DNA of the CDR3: TGTGCCAGTAGTTTCGGGACTAGCTACTCTACGAGCATCGGGGAGCTGTTTTTT. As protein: CASSFGTSYSTSIGELFF.

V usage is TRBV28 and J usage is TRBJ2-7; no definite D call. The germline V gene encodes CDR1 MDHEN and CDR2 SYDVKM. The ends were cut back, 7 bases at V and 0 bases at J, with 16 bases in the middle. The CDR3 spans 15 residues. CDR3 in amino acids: CASTSRLTHSYEQYF. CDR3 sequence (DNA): TGTGCCAGCACCTCACGACTTACACACTCCTACGAGCAGTACTTC.

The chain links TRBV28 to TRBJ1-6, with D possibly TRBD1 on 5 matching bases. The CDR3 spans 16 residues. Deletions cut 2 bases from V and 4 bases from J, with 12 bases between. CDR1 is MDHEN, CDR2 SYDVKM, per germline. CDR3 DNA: TGTGCCAGCAGTTTAGGCAGGGAAGGGTATAATTCACCCCTCCACTTT. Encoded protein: CASSLGREGYNSPLHF.

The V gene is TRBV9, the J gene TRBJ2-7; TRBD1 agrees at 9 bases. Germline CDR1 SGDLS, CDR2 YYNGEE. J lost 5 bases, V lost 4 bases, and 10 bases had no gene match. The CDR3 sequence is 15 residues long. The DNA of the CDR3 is TGTGCCAGCAGCCCCCGTTCCGGGACAGGGCACGAGCAGTACTTC. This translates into CASSPRSGTGHEQYF.

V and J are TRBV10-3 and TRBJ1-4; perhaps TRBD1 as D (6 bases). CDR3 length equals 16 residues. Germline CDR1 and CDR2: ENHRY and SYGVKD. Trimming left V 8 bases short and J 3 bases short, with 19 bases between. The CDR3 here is CAIPAGESEANEKLFF. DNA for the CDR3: TGTGCCATCCCCGCAGGGGAATCCGAAGCTAATGAAAAACTGTTTTTT.

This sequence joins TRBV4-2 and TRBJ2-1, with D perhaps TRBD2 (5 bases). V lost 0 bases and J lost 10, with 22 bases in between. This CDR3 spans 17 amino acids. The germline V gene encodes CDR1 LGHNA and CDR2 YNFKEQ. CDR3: CASSQDGFGESKNEQFF. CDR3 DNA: TGTGCCAGCAGCCAAGACGGCTTCGGGGAATCTAAGAACGAGCAGTTCTTC.

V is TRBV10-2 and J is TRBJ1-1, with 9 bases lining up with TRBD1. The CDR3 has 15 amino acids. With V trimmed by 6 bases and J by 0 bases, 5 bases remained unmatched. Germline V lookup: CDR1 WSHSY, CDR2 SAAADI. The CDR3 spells CASRRTGDLNTEAFF. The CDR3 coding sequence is TGCGCCAGCAGACGGACAGGGGACCTGAACACTGAAGCTTTCTTT.

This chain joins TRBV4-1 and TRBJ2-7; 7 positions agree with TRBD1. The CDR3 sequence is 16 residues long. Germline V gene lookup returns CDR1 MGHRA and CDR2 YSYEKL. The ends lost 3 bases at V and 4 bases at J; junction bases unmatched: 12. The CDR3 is CASSHRQGRDIYEQYF. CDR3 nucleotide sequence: TGCGCCAGCAGCCATCGACAGGGCAGAGATATATACGAGCAGTACTTC.

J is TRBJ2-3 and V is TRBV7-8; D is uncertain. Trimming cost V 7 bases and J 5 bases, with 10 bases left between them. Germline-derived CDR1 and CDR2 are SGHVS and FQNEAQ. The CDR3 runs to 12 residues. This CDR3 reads CASTRTGDTQYF. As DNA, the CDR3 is TGTGCCAGCACCCGAACGGGAGATACGCAGTATTTT.

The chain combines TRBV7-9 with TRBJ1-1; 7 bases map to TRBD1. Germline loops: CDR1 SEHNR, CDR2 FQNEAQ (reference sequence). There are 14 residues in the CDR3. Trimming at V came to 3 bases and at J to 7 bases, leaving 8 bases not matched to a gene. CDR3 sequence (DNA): TGTGCCAGCAGCTTCCCCTTCGGACAGGATGAAGCTTTCTTT. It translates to CASSFPFGQDEAFF.

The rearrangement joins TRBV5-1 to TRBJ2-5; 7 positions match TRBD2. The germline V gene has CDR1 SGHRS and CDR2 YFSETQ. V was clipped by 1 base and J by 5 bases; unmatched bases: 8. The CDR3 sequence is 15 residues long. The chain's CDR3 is CASSLKGEGYETQYF. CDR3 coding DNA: TGCGCCAGCAGCTTGAAAGGGGAGGGTTATGAGACCCAGTACTTC.

The CDR3 region has the DNA TGTGCCAGCAGTAGCCAGGGGGCCACCTCCACAGATACGCAGTATTTT. This encodes CASSSQGATSTDTQYF. J is TRBJ2-3 and V is TRBV7-3; 8 bases line up with TRBD1. Trimming cost V 6 bases and J 2 bases; bases outside gene matches: 10. CDR3 length: 16 amino acids. Per the germline V gene, CDR1 is SGHTA and CDR2 is FQGTGA.

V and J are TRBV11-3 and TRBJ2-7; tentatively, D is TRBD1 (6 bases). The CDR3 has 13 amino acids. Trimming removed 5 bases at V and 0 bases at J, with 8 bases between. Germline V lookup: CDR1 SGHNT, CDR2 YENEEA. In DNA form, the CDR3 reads TGTGCCAGCAGCAGACAGGACTCCTACGAGCAGTACTTC. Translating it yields CASSRQDSYEQYF.

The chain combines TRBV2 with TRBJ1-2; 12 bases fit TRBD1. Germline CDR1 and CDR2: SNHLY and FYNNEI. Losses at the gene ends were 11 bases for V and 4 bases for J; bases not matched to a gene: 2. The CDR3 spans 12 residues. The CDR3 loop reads CAVGQGAYGYTF. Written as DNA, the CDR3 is TGTGCCGTGGGACAGGGGGCCTATGGCTACACCTTC.

The CDR3 sequence: CAWSGLTNEQFF. CDR3 coding DNA: TGTGCCTGGAGTGGACTTACCAATGAGCAGTTCTTC. The chain is built from TRBV30 and TRBJ2-1; D call uncertain. V lost 1 base, J lost 6 bases, and 7 bases lay in between. The CDR3 sequence is 12 residues long. CDR1 is GTSNPN and CDR2 is SVGIG in the germline V gene (reference sequence).

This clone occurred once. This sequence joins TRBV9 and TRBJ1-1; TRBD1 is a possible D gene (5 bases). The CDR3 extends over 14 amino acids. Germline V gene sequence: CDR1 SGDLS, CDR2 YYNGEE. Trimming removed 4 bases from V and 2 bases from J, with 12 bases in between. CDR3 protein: CASSPWGVNTEAFF. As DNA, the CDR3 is TGTGCCAGCAGCCCTTGGGGGGTTAACACTGAAGCTTTCTTT. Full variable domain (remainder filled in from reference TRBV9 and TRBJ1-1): DSGVTQTPKHLITATGQRVTLRCSPRSGDLSVYWYQQSLDQGLQFLIQYYNGEERAKGNILERFSAQQFPDLHSELNLSSLELGDSALYFCASSPWGVNTEAFFGQGTRLTVV.

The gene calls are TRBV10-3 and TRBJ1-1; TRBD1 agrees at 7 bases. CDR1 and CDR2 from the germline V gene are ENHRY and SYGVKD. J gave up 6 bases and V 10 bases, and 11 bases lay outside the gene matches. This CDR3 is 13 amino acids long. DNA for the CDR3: TGTGCCACCGACCCGGGACAGAGGTCTGAAGCTTTCTTT. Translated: CATDPGQRSEAFF.

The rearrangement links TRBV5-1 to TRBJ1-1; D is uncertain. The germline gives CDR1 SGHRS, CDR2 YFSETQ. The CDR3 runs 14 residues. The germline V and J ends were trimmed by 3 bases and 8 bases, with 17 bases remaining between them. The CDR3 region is CASSSLNLGREAFF. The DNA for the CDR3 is TGCGCCAGCAGCTCCTTAAATTTGGGCCGGGAAGCTTTCTTT.

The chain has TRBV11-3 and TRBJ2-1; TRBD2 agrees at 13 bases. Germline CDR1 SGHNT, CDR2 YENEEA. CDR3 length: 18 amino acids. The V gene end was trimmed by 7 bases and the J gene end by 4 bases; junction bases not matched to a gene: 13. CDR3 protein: CASTGLLAGGGGYNEQFF. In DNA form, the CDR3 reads TGTGCCAGCACCGGGTTACTAGCGGGAGGGGGGGGTTACAATGAGCAGTTCTTC.

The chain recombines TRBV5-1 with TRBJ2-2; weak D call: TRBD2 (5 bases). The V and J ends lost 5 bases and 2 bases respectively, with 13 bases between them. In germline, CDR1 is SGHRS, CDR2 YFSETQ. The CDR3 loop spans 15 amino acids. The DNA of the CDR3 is TGCGCCAGCAGTTTGTGGCTAGCCAACACCGGGGAGCTGTTTTTT. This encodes CASSLWLANTGELFF. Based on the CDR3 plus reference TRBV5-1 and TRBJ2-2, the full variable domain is KAGVTQTPRYLIKTRGQQVTLSCSPISGHRSVSWYQQTPGQGLQFLFEYFSETQRNKGNFPGRFSGRQFSNSRSEMNVSTLELGDSALYLCASSLWLANTGELFFGEGSRLTVL.

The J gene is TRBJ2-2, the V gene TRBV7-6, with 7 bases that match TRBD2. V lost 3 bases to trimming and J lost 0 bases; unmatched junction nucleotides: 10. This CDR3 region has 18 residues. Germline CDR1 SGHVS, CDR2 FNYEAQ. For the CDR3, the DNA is TGTGCCAGCAGCTTGGCGGGAGCCACGTTCGCGAACACCGGGGAGCTGTTTTTT. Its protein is CASSLAGATFANTGELFF.

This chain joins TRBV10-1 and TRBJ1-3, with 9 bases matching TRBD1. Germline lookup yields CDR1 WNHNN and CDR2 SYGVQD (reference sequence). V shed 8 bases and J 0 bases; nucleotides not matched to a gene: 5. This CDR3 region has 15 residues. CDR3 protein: CASHRTGDSGNTIYF. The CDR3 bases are TGCGCCAGCCACAGGACAGGGGACTCTGGAAACACCATATATTTT.

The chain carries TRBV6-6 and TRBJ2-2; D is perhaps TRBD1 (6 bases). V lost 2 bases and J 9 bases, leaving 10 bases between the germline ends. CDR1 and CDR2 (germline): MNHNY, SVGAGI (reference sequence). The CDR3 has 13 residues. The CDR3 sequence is CASSYGQYWELFF. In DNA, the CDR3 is TGTGCCAGCAGTTACGGACAGTATTGGGAGCTGTTTTTT.

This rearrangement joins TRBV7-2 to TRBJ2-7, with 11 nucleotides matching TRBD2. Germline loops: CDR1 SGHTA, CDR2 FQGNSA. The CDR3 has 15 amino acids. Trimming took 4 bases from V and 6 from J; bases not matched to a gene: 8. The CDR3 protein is CASSYPGLAVSEQYF. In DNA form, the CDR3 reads TGTGCCAGCAGCTACCCGGGACTAGCGGTCTCCGAGCAGTACTTC.

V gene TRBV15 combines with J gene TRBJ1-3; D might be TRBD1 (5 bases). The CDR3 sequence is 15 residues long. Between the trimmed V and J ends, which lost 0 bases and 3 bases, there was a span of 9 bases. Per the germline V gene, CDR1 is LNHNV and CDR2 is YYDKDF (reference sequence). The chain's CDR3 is CATSRDPGVGNTIYF. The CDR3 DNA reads TGTGCCACCAGCAGAGATCCGGGGGTTGGAAACACCATATATTTT.

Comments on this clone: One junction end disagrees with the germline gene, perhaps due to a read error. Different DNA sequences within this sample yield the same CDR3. The DNA for the CDR3 is TGTGCTAGCAGTGACTGGGACAGGGGGCTACCTCACGAGCAGTACTTC. It encodes CASSDWDRGLPHEQYF. The rearrangement uses TRBV25-1 and TRBJ2-7; 12 bases are a match to TRBD1. The CDR3 runs to 16 residues. Germline V lookup: CDR1 MGHDK, CDR2 SYGVNS.

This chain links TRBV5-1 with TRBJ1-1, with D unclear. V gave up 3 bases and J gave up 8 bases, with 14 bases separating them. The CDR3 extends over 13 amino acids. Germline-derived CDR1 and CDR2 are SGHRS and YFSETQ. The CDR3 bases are TGCGCCAGCAGCTCAGCGTCCCCGGAGGAAGCTTTCTTT. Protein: CASSSASPEEAFF.